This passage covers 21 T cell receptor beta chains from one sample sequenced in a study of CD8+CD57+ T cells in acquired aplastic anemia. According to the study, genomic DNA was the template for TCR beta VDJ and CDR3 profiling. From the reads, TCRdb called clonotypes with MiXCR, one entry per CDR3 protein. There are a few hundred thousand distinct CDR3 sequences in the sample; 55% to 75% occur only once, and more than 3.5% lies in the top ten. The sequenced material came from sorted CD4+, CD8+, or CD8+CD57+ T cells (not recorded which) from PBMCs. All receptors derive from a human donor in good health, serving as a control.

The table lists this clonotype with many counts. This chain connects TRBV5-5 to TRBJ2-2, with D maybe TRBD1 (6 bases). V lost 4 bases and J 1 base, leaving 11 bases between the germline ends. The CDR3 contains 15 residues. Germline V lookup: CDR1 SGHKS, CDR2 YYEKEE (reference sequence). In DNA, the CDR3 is TGTGCCAGCAGCGTAAGACAGGAGAACACCGGGGAGCTGTTTTTT. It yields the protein CASSVRQENTGELFF.

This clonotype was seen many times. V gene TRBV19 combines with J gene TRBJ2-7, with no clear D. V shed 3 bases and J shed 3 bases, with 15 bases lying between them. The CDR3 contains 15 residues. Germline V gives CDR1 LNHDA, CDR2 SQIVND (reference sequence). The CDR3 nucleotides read TGTGCCAGTAGTATGGACCCCCAGGAGTTCTACGAGCAGTACTTC. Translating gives CASSMDPQEFYEQYF.

The DNA for the CDR3 is TGTGCCACCAGCAGTGGACAGGGGGGATCCTACAATGAGCAGTTCTTC. This translates into CATSSGQGGSYNEQFF. V and J are TRBV15 and TRBJ2-1; 10 bases are shared with TRBD1. The V and J ends lost 3 bases and 1 base, in that order; junction bases with no gene match: 3. The germline V gene has CDR1 LNHNV and CDR2 YYDKDF (reference sequence). The CDR3 has 16 residues.

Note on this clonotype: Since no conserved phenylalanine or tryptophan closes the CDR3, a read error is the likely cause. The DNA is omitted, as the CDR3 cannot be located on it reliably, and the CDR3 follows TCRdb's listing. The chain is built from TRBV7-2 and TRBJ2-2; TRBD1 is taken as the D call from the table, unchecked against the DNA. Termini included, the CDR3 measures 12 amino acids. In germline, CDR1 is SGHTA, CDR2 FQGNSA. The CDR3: CASSLAVSRVSN.

CDR3: CASSYRDPFLDGYYTF. The CDR3 bases are TGTGCCAGCAGTTACAGGGACCCCTTCTTGGATGGCTACTACACCTTC. V usage is TRBV7-2 and J usage is TRBJ1-2; TRBD1 is a possible D gene (6 bases). There are 16 residues in the CDR3. CDR1 is SGHTA and CDR2 is FQGNSA in the germline V gene. The ends were cut back, 6 bases at V and 10 bases at J, with 27 bases in the middle.

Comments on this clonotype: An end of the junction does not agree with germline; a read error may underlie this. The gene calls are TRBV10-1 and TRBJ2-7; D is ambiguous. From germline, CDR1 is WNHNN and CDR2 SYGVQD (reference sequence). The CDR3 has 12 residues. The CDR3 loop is CAGSYGDYEQYF. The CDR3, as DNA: TGTGCCGGCAGTTACGGAGACTACGAGCAGTACTTC.

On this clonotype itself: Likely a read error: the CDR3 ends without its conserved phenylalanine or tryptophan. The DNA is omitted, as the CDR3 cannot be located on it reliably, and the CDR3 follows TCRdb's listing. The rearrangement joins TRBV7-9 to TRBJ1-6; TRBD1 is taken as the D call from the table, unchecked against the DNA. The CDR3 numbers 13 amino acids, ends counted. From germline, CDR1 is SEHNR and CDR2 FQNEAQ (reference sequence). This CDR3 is CASSLDDGANPPL.

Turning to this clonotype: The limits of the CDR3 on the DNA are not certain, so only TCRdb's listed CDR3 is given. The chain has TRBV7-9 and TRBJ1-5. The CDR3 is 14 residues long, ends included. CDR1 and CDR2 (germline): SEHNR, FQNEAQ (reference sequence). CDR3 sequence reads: CASSLPSYDQYFGF.

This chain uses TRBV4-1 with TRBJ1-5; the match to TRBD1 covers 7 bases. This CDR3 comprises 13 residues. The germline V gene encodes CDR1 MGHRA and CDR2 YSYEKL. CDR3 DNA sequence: TGCAGCATCAGGGGGGGGAGCAATCAGCCCCAGCATTTT. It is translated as CSIRGGSNQPQHF.

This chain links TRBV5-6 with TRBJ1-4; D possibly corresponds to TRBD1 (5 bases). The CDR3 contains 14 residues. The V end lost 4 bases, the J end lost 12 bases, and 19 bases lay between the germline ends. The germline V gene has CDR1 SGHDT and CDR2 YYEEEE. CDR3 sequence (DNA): TGTGCCAGCAGCGGCCAGGGTGGTGACGCAGAACTGTTTTTT. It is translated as CASSGQGGDAELFF.

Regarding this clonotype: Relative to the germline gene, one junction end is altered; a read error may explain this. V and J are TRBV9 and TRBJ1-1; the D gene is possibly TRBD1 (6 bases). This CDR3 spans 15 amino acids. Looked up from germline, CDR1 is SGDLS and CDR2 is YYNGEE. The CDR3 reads CASSEGQALGTEVFF. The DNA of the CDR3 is TGTGCCAGCAGCGAGGGACAAGCTTTGGGCACTGAAGTTTTCTTT.

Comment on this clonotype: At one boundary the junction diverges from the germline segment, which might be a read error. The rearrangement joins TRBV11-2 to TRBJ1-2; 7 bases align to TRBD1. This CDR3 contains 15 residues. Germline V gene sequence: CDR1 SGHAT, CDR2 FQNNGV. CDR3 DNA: TGCGCCAGCAGAGGTAGACAGGGCACAGACTATGGCTACACCTTC. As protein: CASRGRQGTDYGYTF.

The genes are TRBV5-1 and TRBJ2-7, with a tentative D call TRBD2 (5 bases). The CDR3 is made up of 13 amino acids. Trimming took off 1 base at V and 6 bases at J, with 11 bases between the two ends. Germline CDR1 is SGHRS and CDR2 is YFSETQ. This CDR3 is CASSLRLASEQYF. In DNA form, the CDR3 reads TGCGCCAGCAGCTTGAGGCTAGCCAGCGAGCAGTACTTC.

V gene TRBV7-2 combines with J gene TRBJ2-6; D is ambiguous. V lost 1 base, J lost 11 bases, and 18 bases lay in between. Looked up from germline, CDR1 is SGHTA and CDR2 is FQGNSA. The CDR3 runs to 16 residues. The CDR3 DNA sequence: TGTGCCAGCAGCTTAGGGCTGGTCACTGAGTACTACGTCCTGACTTTC. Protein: CASSLGLVTEYYVLTF.

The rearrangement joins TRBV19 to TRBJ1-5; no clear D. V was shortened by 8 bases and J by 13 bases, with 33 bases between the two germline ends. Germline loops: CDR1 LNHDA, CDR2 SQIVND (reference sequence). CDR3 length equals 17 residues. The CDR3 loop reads CASGGPLKADTQHFQHF. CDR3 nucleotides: TGTGCCAGTGGAGGGCCGTTAAAAGCAGATACGCAGCATTTTCAGCATTTT.

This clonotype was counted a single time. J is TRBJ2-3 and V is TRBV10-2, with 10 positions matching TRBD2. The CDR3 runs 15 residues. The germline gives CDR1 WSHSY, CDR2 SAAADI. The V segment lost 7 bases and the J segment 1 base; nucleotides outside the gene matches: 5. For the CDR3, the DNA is TGCGCCAGCACTTCCAGCGGGGGGGGCACAGATACGCAGTATTTT. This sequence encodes CASTSSGGGTDTQYF.

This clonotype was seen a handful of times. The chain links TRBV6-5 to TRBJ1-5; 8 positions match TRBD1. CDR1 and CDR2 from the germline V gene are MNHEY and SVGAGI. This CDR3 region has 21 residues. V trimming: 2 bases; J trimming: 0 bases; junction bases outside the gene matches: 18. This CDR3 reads CASSYPRTGPNAPYSNQPQHF. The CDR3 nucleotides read TGTGCCAGCAGTTACCCAAGGACAGGGCCTAATGCCCCGTATAGCAATCAGCCCCAGCATTTT.

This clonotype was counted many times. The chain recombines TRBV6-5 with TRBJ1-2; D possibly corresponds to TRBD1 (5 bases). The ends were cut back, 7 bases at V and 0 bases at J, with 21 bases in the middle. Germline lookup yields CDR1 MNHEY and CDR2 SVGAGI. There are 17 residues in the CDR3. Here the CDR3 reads CASTTARGVASNYGYTF. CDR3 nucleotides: TGTGCCAGCACCACCGCTCGAGGGGTCGCGTCTAACTATGGCTACACCTTC.

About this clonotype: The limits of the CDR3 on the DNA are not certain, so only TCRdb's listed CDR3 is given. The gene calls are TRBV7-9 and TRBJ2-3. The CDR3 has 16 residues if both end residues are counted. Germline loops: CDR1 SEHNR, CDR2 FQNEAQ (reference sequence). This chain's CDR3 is CASSFPSADTQYFQYF.

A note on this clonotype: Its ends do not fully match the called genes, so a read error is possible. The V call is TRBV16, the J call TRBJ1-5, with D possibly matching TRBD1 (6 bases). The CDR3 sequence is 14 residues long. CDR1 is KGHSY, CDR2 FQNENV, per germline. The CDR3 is CASSKGGNNQSQHF. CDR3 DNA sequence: TGTGCCAGCAGCAAGGGGGGGAACAATCAGTCCCAGCATTTT.

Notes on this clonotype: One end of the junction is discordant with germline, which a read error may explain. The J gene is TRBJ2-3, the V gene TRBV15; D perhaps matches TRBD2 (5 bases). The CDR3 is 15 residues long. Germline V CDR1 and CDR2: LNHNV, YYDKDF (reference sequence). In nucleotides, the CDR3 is TGTGCCATCAGCAGCAGAGTCGGGGACACAGATACGCAGTATTTT. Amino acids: CAISSRVGDTDTQYF.